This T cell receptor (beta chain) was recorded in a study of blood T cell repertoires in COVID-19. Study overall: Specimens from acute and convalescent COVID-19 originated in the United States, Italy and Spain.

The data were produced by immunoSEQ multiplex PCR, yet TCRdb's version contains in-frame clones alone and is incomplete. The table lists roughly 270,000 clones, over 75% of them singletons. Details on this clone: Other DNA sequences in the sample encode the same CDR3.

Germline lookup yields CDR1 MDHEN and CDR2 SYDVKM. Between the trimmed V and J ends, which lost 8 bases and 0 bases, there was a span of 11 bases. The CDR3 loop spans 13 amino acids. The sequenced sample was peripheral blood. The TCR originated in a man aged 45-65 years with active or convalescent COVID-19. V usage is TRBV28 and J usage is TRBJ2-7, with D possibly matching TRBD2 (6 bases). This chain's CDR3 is CASRSGSSYEQYF. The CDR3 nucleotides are TGTGCCAGCCGGTCCGGGAGCTCCTACGAGCAGTACTTC.